These T cell receptor beta chains were read from a single sample in a study. TCRdb reanalysed the RT-PCR reads using MiXCR and keeps one entry per CDR3 protein. The table has almost 700,000 distinct CDR3 sequences, approximately 15% seen once; the top ten hold 3% to 4.5%. Sample: memory CD4+ T cells from blood. The receptors were gathered from a female donor in good health, serving as a healthy control. Both conserved end residues are part of each CDR3. The order of the fields is CDR3 DNA, CDR3 protein, V gene, clone size, D gene, J gene. A D gene is named only where the DNA matches it firmly. Clone size, where shown, is once, few, many, or a class for clones that have expanded.

TGTGCCATCACCTCGACTAGCGAGTACAATGAGCAGTTCTTC CAITSTSEYNEQFF TRBV10-3 few TRBD2 TRBJ2-1
TGCGCCAGCAGTGAGAACGGCTCTGGAAACACCATATATTTT CASSENGSGNTIYF TRBV10-1 - - TRBJ1-3
TGTGCCAGCCGGGGACACCGCTTCGAGCCCCAGCATTTT CASRGHRFEPQHF TRBV6-1 - - TRBJ1-5
TGTGCCAGCTCACCACTCACAGGGTACCAAGAGACCCAGTACTTC CASSPLTGYQETQYF TRBV18 - - TRBJ2-5
TGTGCCATCAGTGAGGGGGGACTAGCGGGTAATGAGCAGTTCTTC CAISEGGLAGNEQFF TRBV10-3 many TRBD2 TRBJ2-1
TGTGCCAGCAGTGAATTCGGAGCAGGGGGCCAAGAGACCCAGTACTTC CASSEFGAGGQETQYF TRBV25-1 - TRBD1 TRBJ2-5
TGCGCCAGCCGGCCGTCGGATCCCGGGGAGCTGTTTTTT CASRPSDPGELFF TRBV5-1 - - TRBJ2-2
TGTGCCAGCAGGGACCGGGAGGCAGATGGCTACACCTTC CASRDREADGYTF TRBV7-9 few - TRBJ1-2
TGTGCCAGCTCACTTTTCCTCGGACCCAGCACAGATACGCAGTATTTT CASSLFLGPSTDTQYF TRBV18 few - TRBJ2-3
TGTGCCAGCAGCCGCGACTGGGGCCCTGGAAACACCATATATTTT CASSRDWGPGNTIYF TRBV7-2 few - TRBJ1-3
TGTGCCAGCTCACCACTCGCAGGGTACACTGAAGCTTTCTTT CASSPLAGYTEAFF TRBV18 few - TRBJ1-1
TGCAGTGCTAGTCCGACAGGGGGCGTGCAGTTCGGCAATCAGCCCCAGCATTTT CSASPTGGVQFGNQPQHF TRBV20-1 - TRBD1 TRBJ1-5
TGCAGCGTAACACAGGGGGCTGGGGAGACCCAGTACTTC CSVTQGAGETQYF TRBV29-1 many TRBD1 TRBJ2-5
TGTGCCAGCACCCCCCCGGCGTCGCGGGGGGCCTACGAGCAGTACTTC CASTPPASRGAYEQYF TRBV7-2 few TRBD2 TRBJ2-7
TGTGCCAGCAGCCAAAGCCCAGCGGCCACTAGCACAGATACGCAGTATTTT CASSQSPAATSTDTQYF TRBV4-2 many - TRBJ2-3
TGTGCCAGCAGCCAGGACTCAAGAATCGGCCAGTACTTC CASSQDSRIGQYF TRBV4-2 few - TRBJ2-5
TGTGCCAGCAGCTTATATGGTACTGGGCACTTC CASSLYGTGHF TRBV7-2 - - TRBJ2-5
TGTGCCAGCAGCTCGGGCCTAATGCGGTCCAATGAGCAGTTCTTC CASSSGLMRSNEQFF TRBV11-2 few - TRBJ2-1
TGCAGTGCTCCTAGGGTTGGGGCTCCTAGGTCGGAAGGCTACACCTTC CSAPRVGAPRSEGYTF TRBV20-1 few - TRBJ1-2
TGCGCCAGCAGCTTTCTAGCGGTTTCCACAGATACGCAGTATTTT CASSFLAVSTDTQYF TRBV5-1 many TRBD2 TRBJ2-3
TGTGCCAGCAGTTATCTAGCGGGCCGCCGATACAATGAGCAGTTCTTC CASSYLAGRRYNEQFF TRBV6-5 few TRBD2 TRBJ2-1
TGCAGTGCTAGCGGGCCGCCCTACGAGCAGTACTTC CSASGPPYEQYF TRBV20-1 many - TRBJ2-7
TGTGCCAGCACCCCAGGGAACTCTGGAAACACCATATATTTT CASTPGNSGNTIYF TRBV12-3/TRBV12-4 - - TRBJ1-3
TGTGCCAGCAGCCAAGACACTAGGGTAGCCGAGCAGTACTTC CASSQDTRVAEQYF TRBV4-2 - - TRBJ2-7
TGTGCCAGCAGCTTGGGTCGCGAGCAGTACTTC CASSLGREQYF TRBV7-3 - - TRBJ2-7
TGCAGTGCCTCAAAAGAGACCCAGTACTTC CSASKETQYF TRBV20-1 few - TRBJ2-5
TGTGCCAGCAGCTTACTAGCGGGAGGGCCCAATGAGCAGTTCTTC CASSLLAGGPNEQFF TRBV7-2 many TRBD2 TRBJ2-1
TGTGCCATCGGCGGGTTGGACGAAAAACTGTTTTTT CAIGGLDEKLFF TRBV10-3 many - TRBJ1-4
TGTGCCACGTTCGGACGGGATAACTATGGCTACACCTTC CATFGRDNYGYTF TRBV6-2/TRBV6-3 - - TRBJ1-2
TGTGCCAGCAGCCAATCCGGGGTGACGGCCTACAATGAGCAGTTCTTC CASSQSGVTAYNEQFF TRBV4-2 - - TRBJ2-1
TGCGCCAGCAGCTCACAGGGAGTGAACACCGGGGAGCTGTTTTTT CASSSQGVNTGELFF TRBV5-1 - - TRBJ2-2
TGCGCCAGCAGCTTGATCGTCAGGACCAAAAACACCGGGGAGCTGTTTTTT CASSLIVRTKNTGELFF TRBV5-1 few - TRBJ2-2
TGTGCCAGCAGTCGGGGCGACAGTAAGTATCAGCCCCAGCATTTT CASSRGDSKYQPQHF TRBV12-3/TRBV12-4 many - TRBJ1-5
TGTGCCATCAGTGGATTACAAAACACTGAAGCTTTCTTT CAISGLQNTEAFF TRBV10-3 few - TRBJ1-1
TGTGCCAGCCATTCACCCCTCCTATACAATGAGCAGTTCTTC CASHSPLLYNEQFF TRBV7-2 few - TRBJ2-1
TGTGCCAGCACTGAGGGGACAGTCTGCTTC CASTEGTVCF TRBV28 - TRBD1 TRBJ2-1
TGTGCCAGCAGCTTAGTGGGTAGCGGGGGGTTCACAGATACGCAGTATTTT CASSLVGSGGFTDTQYF TRBV7-2 - TRBD2 TRBJ2-3
TGTGCCGCACGACCAAGGACTCGGAACACTGAAGCTTTCTTT CAARPRTRNTEAFF TRBV28 few - TRBJ1-1
TGTGCCAGCAGTTTCCTCTCTGGGGCCAACGTCCTGACTTTC CASSFLSGANVLTF TRBV27 few - TRBJ2-6
TGCGCCAGCAGCCGAGATGCCGGAAATTCACCCCTCCACTTT CASSRDAGNSPLHF TRBV5-1 few - TRBJ1-6
TGCAGTGCCGAGGGTCCAGACAATCAGCCCCAGCATTTT CSAEGPDNQPQHF TRBV20-1 few - TRBJ1-5
TGCAGTGCTAGAGTGGGGGGCGCATTAACTGAAGCTTTCTTT CSARVGGALTEAFF TRBV20-1 many - TRBJ1-1